A single sample is the source of the 14 T cell receptor beta chains below, sequenced in a study of graft-versus-host responses after intestinal transplantation. These receptors' targets are unknown. The method was immunoSEQ multiplex PCR; TCRdb's version includes in-frame clones alone and lacks a portion of them. Of about 100,000 clones in the sample, over 75% are singletons; the top ten hold 0.95%. The starting material was unstimulated CD4+ T cells sorted from spleen or lymph node cells, obtained before transplant. The receptor source for this set is a human donor who was the organ donor for an intestinal transplant.

V usage is TRBV19 and J usage is TRBJ2-7; 7 nucleotides match TRBD1. The CDR3 has 17 residues. J was trimmed by 0 bases and V by 9 bases; bases with no gene match: 17. Germline V gene data show CDR1 as LNHDA and CDR2 as SQIVND (reference sequence). This chain's CDR3 is CASNIRSPGQSSYEQYF. The CDR3 bases are TGTGCCAGCAATATTCGGTCTCCGGGACAGAGCTCCTACGAGCAGTACTTC.

The chain is built from TRBV9 and TRBJ1-4; 7 nucleotides match TRBD1. Unmatched junction bases numbered 7, after V lost 4 bases and J lost 4 bases. Per germline, CDR1 SGDLS and CDR2 YYNGEE. CDR3 length: 15 amino acids. The CDR3 nucleotides read TGTGCCAGCAGCCCCAGGGGGATAGGTAATGAAAAACTGTTTTTT. It specifies CASSPRGIGNEKLFF.

In its sample, this clone was seen a few times. This sequence joins TRBV7-2 and TRBJ2-7, with D possibly TRBD1 on 6 matching bases. V was clipped by 2 bases and J by 6 bases, with 8 bases between them. Germline CDR1 is SGHTA and CDR2 is FQGNSA. The CDR3 is 12 residues long. CDR3 sequence reads: CASSLTGREQYF. The CDR3 bases are TGTGCCAGCAGCTTAACAGGGCGCGAGCAGTACTTC.

The gene calls are TRBV7-2 and TRBJ2-1; TRBD2 aligns across 8 bases. The CDR3 is 17 amino acids. After removal of 5 bases from V and 0 bases from J, the junction contained 9 bases not matched to a gene. Germline CDR1 reads SGHTA; CDR2 reads FQGNSA. CDR3 coding DNA: TGTGCCAGCAGCGTAGGGATTAGCGGGGACTCCTACAATGAGCAGTTCTTC. Residues: CASSVGISGDSYNEQFF.

The chain couples TRBV30 to TRBJ1-2; 7 nucleotides align to TRBD1. The germline V gene encodes CDR1 GTSNPN and CDR2 SVGIG (reference sequence). V shed 5 bases and J 9 bases; nucleotides not matched to a gene: 6. The CDR3 is 11 amino acids. The CDR3 nucleotides read TGTGCCTGGGTACAGGGGTATAGCTACACCTTC. It codes for CAWVQGYSYTF.

V and J are TRBV30 and TRBJ1-2; 7 bases align to TRBD1. Germline CDR1 and CDR2: GTSNPN and SVGIG (reference sequence). The CDR3 covers 12 residues. J gave up 8 bases and V 0 bases, and 3 bases lay outside the gene matches. CDR3 region: CAWSVGGRGYTF. DNA of the CDR3: TGTGCCTGGAGTGTAGGGGGCAGAGGCTACACCTTC.

The J gene is TRBJ2-1, the V gene TRBV7-8; 10 bases match TRBD2. The trim removed 5 bases at V and 8 bases at J, leaving 9 bases unmatched. The CDR3 has 15 amino acids. CDR1 is SGHVS, CDR2 FQNEAQ, per germline. The CDR3 DNA follows: TGTGCCAGCAGCAGCTCCCTAGCGGGGGAGCATGAGCAGTTCTTC. It translates to CASSSSLAGEHEQFF.

The chain joins TRBV15 to TRBJ2-1; a weak D match, TRBD1 (6 bases). Looked up from germline, CDR1 is LNHNV and CDR2 is YYDKDF (reference sequence). The CDR3 contains 14 residues. The V and J ends lost 3 bases and 4 bases respectively, with 10 bases between them. This CDR3 reads CATSRIGQYNEQFF. The CDR3 region has the DNA TGTGCCACCAGCAGGATCGGACAGTACAATGAGCAGTTCTTC.

The V gene is TRBV30, the J gene TRBJ2-7; D remains unclear. Trimming removed 3 bases at V and 7 bases at J, with 10 bases between. The CDR3 runs to 11 residues. Germline loops: CDR1 GTSNPN, CDR2 SVGIG (reference sequence). The CDR3: CAWSSFGEQYF. The CDR3 DNA reads as TGTGCCTGGAGCTCCTTCGGGGAGCAGTACTTC.

The chain is built from TRBV27 and TRBJ2-7, with 9 bases aligning to TRBD1. Trimming at V came to 5 bases and at J to 4 bases, leaving 6 bases not matched to a gene. The germline V gene encodes CDR1 MNHEY and CDR2 SMNVEV (reference sequence). The CDR3 is made up of 14 amino acids. CDR3 nucleotides: TGTGCCAGCAGTCCCACAGGGGGCAGTTACGAGCAGTACTTC. This gives the protein CASSPTGGSYEQYF.

The CDR3 is CASSTWTVYNEQFF. CDR3 coding DNA: TGTGCCAGCAGCACCTGGACCGTCTACAATGAGCAGTTCTTC. The V and J genes are TRBV5-8 and TRBJ2-1; no definite D call. Trimming pared 4 bases from V and 3 bases from J, leaving 11 bases between. Germline V gene lookup returns CDR1 SGHTS and CDR2 YDEGEE. The CDR3 totals 14 residues.

This clone appeared a single time. The rearrangement uses TRBV28 and TRBJ1-3, with D possibly being TRBD1 (6 bases). Germline V lookup: CDR1 MDHEN, CDR2 SYDVKM. CDR3 size: 15 residues. The V end was cut by 5 bases, the J end by 4 bases, with 15 bases between. CDR3 DNA sequence: TGTGCCAGCAGTACCAACAGGGAGTCGGGAAACACCATATATTTT. Its translation: CASSTNRESGNTIYF. Full variable domain (remainder filled in from reference TRBV28 and TRBJ1-3): DVKVTQSSRYLVKRTGEKVFLECVQDMDHENMFWYRQDPGLGLRLIYFSYDVKMKEKGDIPEGYSVSREKKERFSLILESASTNQTSMYLCASSTNRESGNTIYFGEGSWLTVV.

Here the CDR3 reads CASTRGGPSLEAFF. In DNA form, the CDR3 reads TGTGCCAGCACCAGAGGGGGGCCGTCCCTGGAAGCTTTCTTT. V is TRBV5-8 and J is TRBJ1-1; D is perhaps TRBD1 (6 bases). This CDR3 region has 14 residues. In germline, CDR1 is SGHTS, CDR2 YDEGEE. V was cut by 6 bases and J by 8 bases, with 20 bases left in between.

This chain joins TRBV30 and TRBJ2-7, with TRBD1 matching 8 bases. Germline lookup yields CDR1 GTSNPN and CDR2 SVGIG (reference sequence). With 2 bases clipped from V and 1 base from J, the junction kept 7 bases outside the gene matches. CDR3 length: 15 amino acids. Here the CDR3 reads CAWSLDRGPSYEQYF. The CDR3 DNA follows: TGTGCCTGGAGTCTTGACAGGGGCCCTTCCTACGAGCAGTACTTC.